This TCR beta chain is drawn from a study of blood T cell repertoires in COVID-19. The CDR3 is 14 amino acids. Germline V gene lookup returns CDR1 SGHTA and CDR2 FQGNSA. The V gene end was trimmed by 5 bases and the J gene end by 9 bases; junction bases not matched to a gene: 11. Profiling relied on immunoSEQ multiplex PCR, and the TCRdb table lists in-frame clones only, not all of them. The repertoire has approximately 160,000 clones, around 84% of them found once; the top ten carry roughly 8%. Researchers sorted participants into cohorts using their self-reported clinical history. The specimen sequenced was PBMCs or T cells enriched from blood (not recorded which). This receptor was identified in a woman in her forties or fifties who had recovered from COVID-19. V gene TRBV7-2 combines with J gene TRBJ2-7, with TRBD1 identical over 9 bases. CDR3 amino acids: CASSPGPDRGLQYF. Here the CDR3 DNA reads TGTGCCAGCAGCCCGGGGCCGGACAGGGGTTTGCAGTACTTC.